The entry that follows covers one TCR beta chain sequence. Its binding antigen is unknown. No per-base quality is available; no much larger clone lies one base away. In total, 600 or so healthy bone marrow donors made up the cohort. At the time of sampling, all cohort members were nominally healthy, though unrecorded immune exposures were likely present. The donor was CMV seronegative and was included in the group of under 450 seronegative cohort members. A peripheral blood sample was provided by each donor, and peripheral blood mononuclear cells were used for TCR beta sequencing. The Qiagen DNeasy Blood Extraction Kit was used to extract genomic DNA from the blood cell samples. These data belong to a study of cytomegalovirus exposure and HLA in healthy donors (dated by TCRdb to 2017 to 2019). As for the study more broadly: An earlier analysis of some 600 of the donors reported approximately 260 Gb of sequence data and 117 million unique TCR beta sequences obtained from around 170 million T cells. The study aimed to test whether cataloging public T cell receptors could reveal signatures of past pathogen exposure. A later genetic analysis used genome-wide SNP genotypes for about three fifths of the 666 donors, treating that subset as a discovery cohort. Across about 370 genotyped donors of the cohort, an average of roughly 250,000 unique TCR beta nucleotide sequences per donor were sequenced, and roughly a sixth of those sequences were non-productive. A handful of DR-DQ haplotypes were handled as single units for association and clustering because linkage in the cohort was strong. In addition to the first cohort of 650 to 750 subjects, a separate validation cohort of 120 different subjects was used. An earlier analysis of a few hundred of the donors applied high-throughput TCR beta sequencing to assess whether each TCR beta V gene segment acted as functional or pseudogenic. Donor age, sex, ethnicity and CMV serostatus were collected together with the repertoire data. A later analysis re-analyzed previously published TCR beta repertoires from roughly 630 donors and added high-resolution HLA genotyping to study TCR occurrence patterns. Typing coverage differed by locus: A, B, C, DRB1 and DQB1 were typed in roughly 620-630 donors, DQA1 in about 500, DPA1 in over 600, and DPB1 in just under 480. Every repertoire in the discovery cohort had been generated on one and the same sequencing platform. To predict cytomegalovirus infection status, the study brought together high-throughput TCR immunosequencing, statistical association of individual TCRs with disease status, and machine learning. The T cell repertoires of roughly 660 subjects were profiled by immunosequencing and related to cytomegalovirus serostatus. The later analysis used no new phenotypic data to find candidate immune exposures, relying instead on TCR beta sequences and their occurrence across donors. An early release that covered roughly 600 HLA-typed donors contained around 330 gigabases of sequencing data and tens of millions of unique TCR sequences. Of the roughly 400 genotyped donors, 81% were placed in the genetic ancestry cluster associated with self-reported Caucasian donors. HLA typing included class I and class II loci at four-digit resolution. Overall results and qualifications from the work: An association between a missense DCLRE1C variant and V-gene and J-gene trimming of TCR beta chains was found in a later genetic analysis and replicated in an independent cohort. The only immune exposure information available for the cohort was CMV serostatus. Linkage disequilibrium might explain the correlated functional status among segregating V segments, but an unknown experimental factor could not be ruled out. A group of highly shared sequence variants was considered likely to be a technical artifact of the sequencing pipeline. A further reported finding was that TCR beta sequences accurately predicted the HLA-A and HLA-B alleles for most subjects in the first cohort. When HLA alleles, especially DR and DQ, strongly co-occurred, TCR associations were difficult to assign to individual alleles. Broadly in line with IMGT annotations, most TCR beta V segments showed up in productive rearrangements about 87% or about 30% of the time in an earlier analysis of some 590 of the donors. Most TCR sequences were seen in very few donors, while some public TCRs were found in many individuals. Most CMV-associated TCR beta chains appeared to be HLA-restricted in a later analysis, and the HLA associations seemed to be driven largely by CMV exposure. Several of the top co-occurrence clusters appeared to be linked to parvovirus B19, influenza, CMV and Epstein-Barr virus, according to a later analysis. According to a later genetic analysis, donors in an Asian-associated ancestry cluster had fewer N-insertions in productive TCRs than the approximately 700-donor mean. The authors suggested that the approach could potentially be generalized to other disease states and immunological phenotypes. The study listed 164 TCR beta chains as associated with cytomegalovirus. Roughly 15 rarely observed V segments, including chromosome 9 orphons, were excluded from the earlier analysis of a few hundred of the donors because counts were too low. In vitro tests confirmed that three of the cytomegalovirus-associated TCR beta chains recognize cytomegalovirus antigens. HLA typing was unavailable for some donors at each locus, so association tests used only the typed subset. Compared with equally common non-associated chains, HLA-associated TCR beta chains in a later analysis were more clonally expanded and had lower generation probabilities. In both the original and validation cohorts, the classifier was reported to diagnose cytomegalovirus status with high specificity and sensitivity. In a later analysis, TCR association rates were found to vary across HLA loci, with the most associated TCRs seen for DRB1 alleles and the fewest for HLA-C alleles. A later analysis associated about 18,000 TCR beta sequences with specific HLA alleles at a false discovery rate of 0.05. Roughly uniform sequencing depth across donors was assumed in presence/absence analyses, although this assumption may not hold. The cohort was sequenced for TCR beta chains only, and without alpha or paired-chain data the features that could be detected were limited.

Libraries were built with the immunoSEQ multiplex PCR assay. For the multiplex PCR, a mixture combining 60 forward primers for TCR Vbeta segments and 13 reverse primers for TCR Jbeta segments was used. A multiplex PCR assay on genomic DNA amplified the CDR3 region of rearranged TCR beta genes. The amplified TCR beta libraries were sequenced on the Illumina HiSeq System as 87-base-pair reads. In the authors' own workflow: A later analysis counted tens of millions of unique TCR beta chains across the 640 or so repertoires, and roughly 9.9 million of these chains were shared by at least two donors. Raw reads were error-corrected and collapsed into unique sequences by a nearest-neighbor algorithm in which closely related sequences were merged to remove PCR and sequencing errors. To assign V, D and J gene segments, CDR3 sequences were aligned to IMGT reference sequences. For a sequence to be retained, at least a six-nucleotide match to both a V gene segment and a J gene segment was required. Rearrangements were called productive when the CDR3 lacked stop codons and stayed in frame with V and J; all others were non-productive. Following IMGT convention, CDR3 was defined as the stretch from the second conserved V-encoded cysteine to the conserved J-encoded phenylalanine. The earlier analysis of some 580 of the donors excluded any sequence lacking an unambiguous match to a single V gene segment. An earlier analysis of several hundred of the donors called V segments functional above 56.7% productive rearrangements and segregating when the between-donor standard deviation exceeded 5%. To diagnose cytomegalovirus status from the catalog of TCR beta chain sequences, a statistical classification framework was built. In a later analysis, TCR nucleotide sequences were compared against IMGT/GENE-DB human TR gene sequences so that V and J genes could be assigned. A later analysis assigned CDR3 sequences and most-parsimonious VDJ recombination scenarios with the TCRdist pipeline. In a later analysis, each TCR beta chain was defined by its CDR3 amino acid sequence together with its V-gene family, and reads without a unique V-gene family were excluded. As a way to deal with suspected cross-contamination and a sequencing artifact, a later analysis dropped 592 nucleotide sequences that were highly shared and had low generation probability. A later analysis calculated a clonal expansion index for each public chain from normalized within-repertoire ranks of inferred template counts. In a later analysis, generation probabilities were computed with a VDJ recombination model fitted to out-of-frame rearrangements, and the resulting probabilities were checked against IGoR. A later analysis scored TCR-TCR, TCR-HLA and TCR-CMV co-occurrence with hypergeometric tests, applying a repertoire-size bias correction to TCR pairs. In a later analysis, false discovery rates were estimated by permuting HLA or CMV assignments 20 times. In a later analysis, co-occurring TCRs were grouped using DBSCAN, and TCRdist sequence similarity was added for clustering within HLA-allele-positive subsets. Repertoires with fewer than 30,000 or more than 120,000 public chains, plus five repertoires with anomalous nucleotide sharing, were excluded from co-occurrence clustering. TCRdb obtained this table from immuneACCESS and retained in-frame rearrangements with V and J assigned. These tables miss some clones; where compared with another copy, unresolved V genes account for less than half of the shortfall, and the remainder is unexplained. That table gives V, J and clone size, and the DNA gave D and trimming. The sample table shows 100,000 or so clones, and about 80% are seen once. Of the sample, under 8.5% is held by the ten largest clones.

The TCR was taken from a man under 40 in good health and CMV-seronegative. Sequencing input: PBMCs.

The CDR3 reads CAWSVQDRVPYNEQFF. The bases read TGTGCCTGGAGTGTCCAGGACAGGGTTCCCTACAATGAGCAGTTCTTC. The rearranged segments are TRBV30 and TRBJ2-1, and 8 junction bases match TRBD1. The CDR3 covers 16 residues, taking in both the cysteine and the phenylalanine. Only CDR3 DNA remains: 48 bases, in frame from the first base. Trimming removed 0 bases from V and 2 bases from J; the gene matches leave 6 bases unexplained. CDR1 and CDR2 are drawn from the germline V gene (reference sequence): GTSNPN, SVGIG.